The 18 T cell receptor beta chains presented below share a single source sample, sequenced in a study of cytomegalovirus exposure and HLA in healthy donors. The PCR had 60 Vbeta and 13 Jbeta primers. TCRdb's copy holds only in-frame clones and misses some; the assay was immunoSEQ multiplex PCR. Of about 140,000 clones listed, 55% to 80% are singletons. The sample comprised PBMCs. Every receptor here comes from a woman in her forties in good health and CMV-seronegative.

The chain has TRBV5-1 and TRBJ2-7; 8 bases match TRBD1. The CDR3 spans 13 residues. In germline, CDR1 is SGHRS, CDR2 YFSETQ. V shed 1 base, J shed 5 bases, and the junction held 2 bases outside the gene matches. The CDR3 here is CASSLMTGDEQYF. DNA for the CDR3: TGCGCCAGCAGCTTGATGACAGGGGACGAGCAGTACTTC.

The chain links TRBV25-1 to TRBJ1-5; D not certain. Germline CDR1 is MGHDK and CDR2 is SYGVNS. The V gene lost 5 bases and the J gene lost 7 bases, with 12 bases spanning the gap. This CDR3 spans 13 amino acids. Here the CDR3 reads CASSPRAGQPQHF. Here the CDR3 DNA reads TGTGCCAGCAGTCCGAGGGCGGGGCAGCCCCAGCATTTT.

The chain links TRBV18 to TRBJ1-6; unclear D gene. Germline V gives CDR1 KGHSH, CDR2 LQKENI. The germline V and J ends were trimmed by 3 bases and 5 bases, with 17 bases remaining between them. The CDR3 length is 17 residues. CDR3 sequence (DNA): TGTGCCAGCTCACCTATGGGTGCGCTAGAGAATAATTCACCCCTCCACTTT. Translated: CASSPMGALENNSPLHF.

This clone was observed a few times. The V and J genes are TRBV10-3 and TRBJ1-4, with 9 positions matching TRBD1. CDR3 size: 13 residues. V shed 6 bases, J shed 5 bases, and the junction held 1 base outside the gene matches. CDR1 is ENHRY and CDR2 is SYGVKD in the germline V gene. The CDR3 region is CAIRGTGNEKLFF. Written as DNA, the CDR3 is TGTGCCATCAGGGGGACAGGGAATGAAAAACTGTTTTTT.

The rearrangement links TRBV7-3 to TRBJ2-3; TRBD2 is a possible D gene (6 bases). The germline CDR1 and CDR2 sequences are SGHTA and FQGTGA. V was trimmed by 6 bases and J by 0 bases, leaving 10 bases between them. This CDR3 has 14 residues. The CDR3 nucleotides are TGTGCCAGCAGTACCGGGACTAGCACAGATACGCAGTATTTT. Translation gives CASSTGTSTDTQYF.

The genes are TRBV19 and TRBJ1-5; 8 nucleotides line up with TRBD1. Germline V gene data show CDR1 as LNHDA and CDR2 as SQIVND (reference sequence). The CDR3 is made up of 16 amino acids. Trimming removed 7 bases from V and 2 bases from J; junction bases left unmatched: 10. CDR3 nucleotide sequence: TGTGCCAGTACTTCTGCTCCGGACAGGGGCAATCAGCCCCAGCATTTT. The encoded protein is CASTSAPDRGNQPQHF.

The chain couples TRBV9 to TRBJ2-1; perhaps TRBD2 as D (5 bases). Germline lookup yields CDR1 SGDLS and CDR2 YYNGEE. The CDR3 sequence is 12 residues long. V was trimmed by 4 bases and J by 6 bases, leaving 8 bases between them. The CDR3 bases are TGTGCCAGCAGCTTGGACTTCAATGAGCAGTTCTTC. The encoded protein is CASSLDFNEQFF. Based on the CDR3 plus reference TRBV9 and TRBJ2-1, the full variable domain is DSGVTQTPKHLITATGQRVTLRCSPRSGDLSVYWYQQSLDQGLQFLIQYYNGEERAKGNILERFSAQQFPDLHSELNLSSLELGDSALYFCASSLDFNEQFFGPGTRLTVL.

CDR3 sequence: CASSQAGGSEAFF. The CDR3, as DNA: TGCGCCAGCAGCCAAGCAGGGGGGTCTGAAGCTTTCTTT. This rearrangement joins TRBV4-3 to TRBJ1-1; TRBD1 agrees at 7 bases. Germline CDR1 is LGHNA and CDR2 is YSLEER. With V trimmed by 1 base and J by 6 bases, 2 bases remained unmatched. CDR3 length: 13 amino acids.

This CDR3 reads CASSFPHGGNTGELFF. Here the CDR3 DNA reads TGTGCCAGCAGTTTTCCCCATGGAGGGAACACCGGGGAGCTGTTTTTT. The genes are TRBV27 and TRBJ2-2, with D possibly being TRBD2 (5 bases). V gave up 3 bases and J gave up 1 base, with 12 bases separating them. Germline loops: CDR1 MNHEY, CDR2 SMNVEV (reference sequence). This CDR3 contains 16 residues.

Notes on this clone: Other DNA sequences of this sample code for an identical CDR3. This sequence joins TRBV7-9 and TRBJ1-1, with 7 bases aligning to TRBD1. The CDR3 is 14 amino acids. Germline CDR1 and CDR2: SEHNR and FQNEAQ (reference sequence). V trimming: 5 bases; J trimming: 3 bases; junction bases outside the gene matches: 6. The CDR3 nucleotides read TGTGCCAGCAGCCTCAGACAGGGCGACACTGAAGCTTTCTTT. Encoded protein: CASSLRQGDTEAFF.

This clone occurred a few times. The DNA of the CDR3 is TGTGCCAGCAGCTCACAGGGGGCCAACACTGAAGCTTTCTTT. It is translated as CASSSQGANTEAFF. This chain joins TRBV7-9 and TRBJ1-1; TRBD1 aligns across 9 bases. The CDR3 totals 14 residues. Germline values: CDR1 SEHNR, CDR2 FQNEAQ (reference sequence). With V trimmed by 4 bases and J by 2 bases, 2 bases remained unmatched.

J is TRBJ1-1 and V is TRBV15; no clear D gene. Germline V gene data show CDR1 as LNHNV and CDR2 as YYDKDF (reference sequence). CDR3 length: 14 residues. Trimming shortened V by 3 bases and J by 4 bases, and 12 bases separated the two germline ends. The CDR3: CATSRPPSGTEAFF. Written as DNA, the CDR3 is TGTGCCACCAGCAGGCCGCCGTCCGGCACTGAAGCTTTCTTT.

This chain joins TRBV6-5 and TRBJ1-2; 10 bases map to TRBD1. The CDR3 is 13 residues long. J was trimmed by 5 bases and V by 7 bases; bases with no gene match: 4. Germline V gene data show CDR1 as MNHEY and CDR2 as SVGAGI. The CDR3, as DNA: TGTGCCAGCACTCGGGACAGGGGTTATGGCTACACCTTC. This gives the protein CASTRDRGYGYTF.

This clone showed up just a few times. The chain links TRBV5-6 to TRBJ1-2; D remains ambiguous. The CDR3 has 13 amino acids. Germline V CDR1 and CDR2: SGHDT, YYEEEE. Trimming removed 2 bases at V and 4 bases at J, with 9 bases between. The chain's CDR3 is CASSLDNFYGYTF. The DNA of the CDR3 is TGTGCCAGCAGCTTAGACAACTTCTATGGCTACACCTTC. The variable domain in full, with the rest retrieved from reference TRBV5-6 and TRBJ1-2, is DAGVTQSPTHLIKTRGQQVTLRCSPKSGHDTVSWYQQALGQGPQFIFQYYEEEERQRGNFPDRFSGHQFPNYSSELNVNALLLGDSALYLCASSLDNFYGYTFGSGTRLTVV.

To note about this clone: The junction shows a germline mismatch at one end, possibly a read error. The sample holds other DNA sequences that translate to the same CDR3. The chain links TRBV12-5 to TRBJ1-6, with a possible D match to TRBD1 (6 bases). The germline CDR1 and CDR2 sequences are LGHNT and FRNRAP. The CDR3 contains 18 residues. In DNA form, the CDR3 reads TGTGCTAGTGGTTTCAGGGGTATTGGGCGGACTGATAATTCACCCCTCCACTTC. Protein product: CASGFRGIGRTDNSPLHF. Full variable domain (remainder filled in from reference TRBV12-5 and TRBJ1-6): DARVTQTPRHKVTEMGQEVTMRCQPILGHNTVFWYRQTMMQGLELLAYFRNRAPLDDSGMPKDRFSAEMPDATLATLKIQPSEPRDSAVYFCASGFRGIGRTDNSPLHFGNGTRLTVT.

This sequence joins TRBV27 and TRBJ2-2, with unresolved D. CDR3 length equals 13 residues. Germline V gene lookup returns CDR1 MNHEY and CDR2 SMNVEV (reference sequence). Trimming left V 3 bases short and J 6 bases short, with 8 bases between. CDR3 in amino acids: CASSFGGAGELFF. CDR3 coding DNA: TGTGCCAGCAGTTTCGGCGGAGCCGGGGAGCTGTTTTTT.

This clone has more than one count but fewer than ten. The chain has TRBV4-1 and TRBJ1-2; D is unclear. The germline CDR1 and CDR2 sequences are MGHRA and YSYEKL. V was pared by 5 bases and J by 2 bases, with 6 bases between. This CDR3 contains 12 residues. The CDR3 sequence: CASSGGNYGYTF. CDR3 sequence (DNA): TGCGCCAGCAGCGGAGGGAACTATGGCTACACCTTC.

The rearrangement links TRBV7-3 to TRBJ2-1; D is possibly TRBD2 (7 bases). The germline V gene has CDR1 SGHTA and CDR2 FQGTGA. The length of the CDR3 is 17 residues. Trimming removed 5 bases from V and 8 bases from J, with 25 bases in between. The CDR3 bases are TGTGCCAGCAGCCCGTTAGCTCTCGGGGGGCGTATGGATGAGCAGTTCTTC. Protein sequence: CASSPLALGGRMDEQFF.